This TCR beta chain appears in the sequencing data of a study of blood T cell repertoires in COVID-19. Original data processing: Amplified reference gene primers provided the basis for estimating nucleated cell counts. The data were produced by immunoSEQ multiplex PCR, yet TCRdb's version contains in-frame clones alone and is incomplete. D and trimming come from the DNA, and the V and J calls and clone size come from that table. The table lists 95,000 to 100,000 clones, about 89% of them singletons. Trimming took 4 bases from V and 6 from J, leaving 15 bases between them. This CDR3 has 14 amino acids. The germline V gene encodes CDR1 SGHRS and CDR2 YFSETQ.

The sequenced material came from peripheral blood. The V gene is TRBV5-1, the J gene TRBJ2-3, with a weak D call TRBD1 (5 bases). The clonotype was recovered from a woman aged 30 to 39 with acute or convalescent COVID-19. DNA of the CDR3: TGCGCCAGCAGCCAGATAGGTGGGGCCGATACGCAGTATTTT. Translating it yields CASSQIGGADTQYF.